This TCR beta chain derives from a study of blood T cell repertoires in COVID-19. Looking at the study overall: The United States, Italy and Spain provided the acute and convalescent COVID-19 samples. PBMCs, B-cell-depleted T cells, or T cells provided the cDNA or gDNA that made up the material.

This CDR3 is built from 15 residues. CDR1 is LNHNV, CDR2 YYDKDF, per germline (reference sequence). V shed 0 bases and J shed 11 bases, with 17 bases lying between them. This clone was observed once. Authors' analysis steps: Amplification of reference gene primers provided the estimated nucleated cell counts. Sequencing used immunoSEQ multiplex PCR; TCRdb keeps in-frame clones, though not all of them. V and J calls and clone size follow that table, whereas D and trimming were derived from the DNA. In the table there are approximately 300,000 clones, just under 90% of which are singletons. This receptor was obtained from a woman aged 40 to 49 with acute or convalescent COVID-19. The chain carries TRBV15 and TRBJ1-5, with D possibly matching TRBD1 (5 bases). Sequencing was performed on peripheral blood. The chain's CDR3 is CATSRDQDQDKTQHF. The CDR3 region has the DNA TGTGCCACCAGCAGAGATCAGGATCAGGACAAGACCCAGCATTTT.